The clone carrying this T cell receptor beta chain has at least ten counts. Antigen specificity is unknown. This sample was included in a study of T cells after yellow fever vaccination. TCR cDNA was made by 5'RACE template switching, adding a universal primer site and UMIs. MiXCR, applied by TCRdb to the 5' RACE reads, yields one record per CDR3 protein. Here the sample spans some 110,000 distinct CDR3 sequences, 6.5% to 8% being singletons. Whole-study findings and limits: Of the clonotypes, a small share occurred in both CD4 and CD8 compartments. Reappearance after the booster was seen for most primary-vaccination clones, at 96% CD4 and 75% to 90% CD8.

This specimen was CD4+ T cells sorted from PBMCs, taken 10 to 11 days after the first yellow fever vaccination. This receptor was obtained from a young man who received the YFV17D yellow fever vaccine.

The CDR3 reads CASSFMTGATEAFF. The CDR3 DNA is TGCGCCAGCAGCTTTATGACAGGGGCTACTGAAGCTTTCTTT. The chain couples TRBV5-1 to TRBJ1-1; 8 positions agree with TRBD1. J gave up 5 bases and V 2 bases, and 5 bases lay outside the gene matches. The CDR3 loop spans 14 amino acids. Germline V lookup: CDR1 SGHRS, CDR2 YFSETQ.